These 9 T cell receptor beta chains were sequenced from one sample in a study of type 1 regulatory T cells. These receptors have no known antigen. A single record per CDR3 protein comes from TCRdb applying MiXCR to the reads. The table records more than 60,000 distinct CDR3 sequences, approximately 67% of them present only once. Source material: cultured non-Tr1 T cells, either the whole culture or a sorted T cell fraction (not recorded which). The source of these receptors is a human donor in good health.

About this clonotype itself: Its ends do not fully match the called genes, so a read error is possible. V gene TRBV3-1 combines with J gene TRBJ1-6; 7 nucleotides agree with TRBD1. The CDR3 length is 15 residues. Per the germline V gene, CDR1 is LGHDT and CDR2 is YNNKEL (reference sequence). For the CDR3, the DNA is TGTGCCAGCAGCCAGGGACAGCCACATAATTCACCCCTCCGCTTT. It is translated as CASSQGQPHNSPLRF.

This chain connects TRBV20-1 to TRBJ2-7; TRBD1 agrees at 10 bases. Germline CDR1 and CDR2: DFQATT and SNEGSKA (reference sequence). CDR3 length: 14 residues. The V segment lost 6 bases and the J segment 6 bases; nucleotides outside the gene matches: 11. CDR3 sequence reads: CSASHGQGVGEQYF. CDR3 nucleotides: TGCAGTGCCTCGCACGGACAGGGGGTGGGCGAGCAGTACTTC.

In its sample, this clonotype was seen a few times. The chain recombines TRBV5-1 with TRBJ2-7, with 7 bases matching TRBD1. The V gene end was trimmed by 0 bases and the J gene end by 5 bases; junction bases not matched to a gene: 5. Germline V gene sequence: CDR1 SGHRS, CDR2 YFSETQ. The CDR3 runs 14 residues. CDR3 DNA sequence: TGCGCCAGCAGCTTGGGACAGGGTTTCAACGAGCAGTACTTC. Its protein is CASSLGQGFNEQYF.

The rearrangement joins TRBV9 to TRBJ2-1, with D possibly matching TRBD2 (5 bases). Trimming left V 0 bases short and J 3 bases short, with 7 bases between. The CDR3 is 14 amino acids. Per germline, CDR1 SGDLS and CDR2 YYNGEE. The CDR3: CASSVGAVYNEQFF. CDR3 sequence (DNA): TGTGCCAGCAGCGTAGGAGCGGTCTACAATGAGCAGTTCTTC.

J is TRBJ2-3 and V is TRBV12-3 or TRBV12-4; D ambiguous. V shed 0 bases and J shed 4 bases, with 14 bases lying between them. The CDR3 has 16 amino acids. The CDR3 is CASSLAGVIIADTQYF. The DNA for the CDR3 is TGTGCCAGCAGTTTAGCAGGCGTTATTATCGCAGATACGCAGTATTTT.

The V and J genes are TRBV11-2 and TRBJ2-2; D gene unclear. The CDR3 is 14 amino acids. The V and J ends lost 3 bases and 4 bases respectively, with 9 bases between them. Per germline, CDR1 SGHAT and CDR2 FQNNGV. The CDR3 nucleotides read TGTGCCAGCAGCTTGATGGTAACCACCGGGGAGCTGTTTTTT. Translating gives CASSLMVTTGELFF.

As to this clonotype: At one end the junction does not follow the germline gene, possibly because of a read error. CDR3 nucleotide sequence: TGTGCCAGCAGCCCTACGGGGACTAGTAAAGAGGCCCAGTACTTC. It yields the protein CASSPTGTSKEAQYF. The J gene is TRBJ2-5, the V gene TRBV7-8; 8 nucleotides align to TRBD2. This CDR3 spans 15 amino acids. Per the germline V gene, CDR1 is SGHVS and CDR2 is FQNEAQ. The variable domain in full, completed from reference TRBV7-8 and TRBJ2-5, reads GAGVSQSPRYKVAKRGQDVALRCDPISGHVSLFWYQQALGQGPEFLTYFQNEAQLDKSGLPSDRFFAERPEGSVSTLKIQRTQQEDSAVYLCASSPTGTSKEAQYFGPGTRLLVL.

As to this clonotype: A junction end diverges from the germline sequence, so it may reflect a read error. V usage is TRBV20-1 and J usage is TRBJ1-4; the D is unclear. The CDR3 totals 13 residues. Germline CDR1 DFQATT, CDR2 SNEGSKA (reference sequence). Here the CDR3 DNA reads TGCAGTGCTAGAGTACATCCTAAGGAAAAACTGTTTTTT. It codes for CSARVHPKEKLFF.

In its sample, this clonotype was seen a few times. The V call is TRBV12-3 or TRBV12-4, the J call TRBJ1-2; unclear D gene. With 6 bases removed from V and 4 bases from J, the gap between germline ends came to 12 bases. The CDR3 is 13 residues long. The CDR3 nucleotides read TGTGCCAGCAGCCCTTTTCAATCCTATGGCTACACCTTC. It is translated as CASSPFQSYGYTF.